The source of this T cell receptor beta chain is a study of shared clonotypes between healthy human individuals (dated by TCRdb to 2020 to 2022). With regard to the full study: The cohort comprised a couple of women and a few men aged 18 to 49 years. For each donor, CD4 naive and CD4 memory were each run on three plates, CD8 naive on two plates, and CD8 memory on one plate. Per donor, leukapheresis produced somewhere between about 0.9 and 9 billion PBMCs. To increase sequencing depth and limit assay-specific biases, different laboratories used diverse techniques to prepare libraries and sequence TCR repertoires. To estimate repertoire size and how much clonotypes are shared between individuals, the study performed deep sequencing of blood TCR repertoires from roughly five healthy adults. Broader findings and caveats from the paper: Estimated clonotype richness was generally larger for naive than for memory subsets. Pairwise subsampling led to the expectation that sequencing depth would affect the degree of clonotype sharing among donors. Sampling was restricted to blood, and TCR repertoires in tissues likely differ from the TCR repertoires found in blood. Compared with non-shared clonotypes, the clonotypes found in all four sorted-subset donors had higher generation probabilities. Sharing across several donors was observed for about 5% of naive CD4, about 4% of naive CD8, around 2.5% of memory CD4, and roughly 0.4% of memory CD8 clonotypes. The genetic and exposure-history diversity represented was limited by the small number of donors. Incomplete sequencing was indicated by rarefaction of sorted-subset datasets, despite the large sequencing depth.

The donors were healthy, HIV-negative adults who had no recently reported acute infections or vaccinations. Every donor was a Caucasian adult living in Nashville, Tennessee, USA. CD4+ T cells were enriched by magnetic negative selection, after which naive cells were positively selected on CD45RA and the negative fraction was taken as the memory subset. Blood was collected by leukapheresis, and PBMCs were isolated by Ficoll-Histopaque density gradient centrifugation and then cryopreserved in liquid nitrogen vapor phase. Purity and quantity of every magnetically sorted T cell population were checked by analytical flow cytometry. From each sorted fraction, genomic DNA was isolated and quantified by UV absorbance on a Nanodrop 2000c. Using the deep immunoSEQ assay, multiplex PCR amplified TCR CDR3 regions from genomic DNA. Extracted genomic DNA from each cell subset was distributed evenly across all wells of several immunoSEQ 96-well plates, and each plate was treated as a replicate. For sorted subsets, 150 to 200 ng genomic DNA, equal to 30,000 or so T cell genomes, was loaded into each replicate PCR. Purified libraries were measured with a Qubit 3.0 fluorometer, size-checked on a Bioanalyzer 2100, and measured again with the KAPA Library Quantification kit. Every immunoSEQ 96-well plate was sequenced on a dedicated single-read 150-cycle Illumina NextSeq 550 flow cell. The authors' analysis ran thus. Because the immunoSEQ output included only junctional sequences and no quality scores, the filtering could not be the same as the filtering used for full-length reads. Sequences were annotated with PyIR, a Python wrapper for IgBLAST v1.9, using IMGT germline references to assign V/J genes and CDR3. Reads with weak V/J assignments (E-value above 1e-6), missing CDR3, stop codons, out-of-frame junctions, or ambiguous translated residues were removed. V3J clonotypes were defined as sequences sharing the same inferred V gene, J gene, and CDR3 amino acid sequence. Percentage overlap between repertoires was calculated by dividing the number of shared unique clonotypes by the size of the smaller repertoire. Richness of each repertoire was evaluated using RTK rarefaction, the Chao1 estimator, and Recon v2.1 estimates of unobserved clonotypes. OLGA was used to compute generation probabilities for all TCRbeta clonotypes that the gDNA method yielded from a handful of donors. The table comes from immuneACCESS by way of TCRdb, which keeps in-frame sequences with V and J called. Part of the clones is missing from these tables; in studies checked, under half for an unresolved V gene and the rest for unknown reasons. That table is the source of V, J and clone size, and D and trimming were worked out from the DNA. The sample has 650,000 to 750,000 clones on record, about two thirds of them singletons. The ten largest clonotypes hold 1.8% of the sample.

The CDR3 has 13 amino acids, counting the end cysteine and phenylalanine. Only the CDR3 DNA stays, 39 bases, in frame from base 1. CDR1 and CDR2 (SGHAT, FQNNGV) derive from the germline V gene. Between the V and J ends, shortened by 3 bases and 5 bases respectively, the junction contains 8 bases. In the case of this clone: Which antigen it targets is not known. The sample holds no much larger clone one base away, and base qualities are not on file. Within the sample, other DNA sequences also encode this same CDR3.

The sample consisted of memory CD4+ T cells sorted from blood. This specimen's cell subset or site label, interpreted: CD45RA-negative fraction. The receptor was derived from a woman in her 30s in good health. Here the chain combines TRBV11-2 and TRBJ2-1; the D segment might be TRBD1 or TRBD2, since each matches 5 bases. In nucleotides, the sequence is TGTGCCAGCAGCTTGGGACGCAACAATGAGCAGTTCTTC. This yields the protein CASSLGRNNEQFF.